This TCR beta chain comes out of a study of long-term antiretroviral therapy in people with HIV. Overall study results and limits: Against controls, HIV repertoires showed narrower ranges of CDR3 length. Clones showing expansion before ART dominated the repertoire at all time points.

A minimum of one pre-ART and two post-ART PBMC samples existed for each donor. Samples were assayed with immunoSEQ v3.0 at survey level. Sequencing had a target that covered roughly 35,000-55,000 T-cell genomes per sample. Here immunoSEQ multiplex PCR was the method, and the copy in TCRdb shows in-frame clones only, minus some. This sample carries more than 35,000 clones, 90% to 95% of them seen once, and the ten largest clones take 2.7%. The CDR3 sequence is 13 residues long. Germline V gene lookup returns CDR1 MRHNA and CDR2 SNTAGT. Trimming removed 0 bases from V and 2 bases from J, with 4 bases in between. Details on this clone: Its antigen is currently unknown.

This chain links TRBV6-4 with TRBJ1-2, with no clear D. The clonotype comes from a woman aged 50 to 65 with HIV. The source was unsorted PBMCs, collected 3.7 years after starting antiretroviral therapy. CDR3 nucleotides: TGTGCCAGCAGTGACTCCACCAACTATGGCTACACCTTC. Residues: CASSDSTNYGYTF.